This TCR beta chain comes out of a study of PD-1 blockade in classical Hodgkin lymphoma. The data were produced by immunoSEQ multiplex PCR, yet TCRdb's version contains in-frame clones alone and is incomplete. Here the sample spans more than 4,500 clones, roughly nine tenths being singletons. Time point reported: newly diagnosed, previously untreated cHL patient sample. Thawed PBMCs were the source of CD8+ T cells, obtained through magnetic negative selection. PBMCs from untreated, newly diagnosed classical Hodgkin lymphoma were comparison samples. Study findings and constraints: What caused the repertoire differences, perhaps disease activity or prior therapy, remains undefined.

This clone was counted a single time. Its antigen is as yet unknown. V dropped 3 bases and J dropped 6; count of bases not matched to a gene: 15. Germline V CDR1 and CDR2: MGHRA, YSYEKL. CDR3 length equals 17 residues. The gene calls are TRBV4-1 and TRBJ2-7; 9 positions match TRBD2. Sequencing used CD8+ T cells from blood. The sequence came from a human donor with classical Hodgkin lymphoma. CDR3 amino acids: CASSQQPFSGSAGEQYF. In nucleotides, the CDR3 is TGCGCCAGCAGCCAGCAACCCTTTAGCGGGAGTGCTGGCGAGCAGTACTTC.